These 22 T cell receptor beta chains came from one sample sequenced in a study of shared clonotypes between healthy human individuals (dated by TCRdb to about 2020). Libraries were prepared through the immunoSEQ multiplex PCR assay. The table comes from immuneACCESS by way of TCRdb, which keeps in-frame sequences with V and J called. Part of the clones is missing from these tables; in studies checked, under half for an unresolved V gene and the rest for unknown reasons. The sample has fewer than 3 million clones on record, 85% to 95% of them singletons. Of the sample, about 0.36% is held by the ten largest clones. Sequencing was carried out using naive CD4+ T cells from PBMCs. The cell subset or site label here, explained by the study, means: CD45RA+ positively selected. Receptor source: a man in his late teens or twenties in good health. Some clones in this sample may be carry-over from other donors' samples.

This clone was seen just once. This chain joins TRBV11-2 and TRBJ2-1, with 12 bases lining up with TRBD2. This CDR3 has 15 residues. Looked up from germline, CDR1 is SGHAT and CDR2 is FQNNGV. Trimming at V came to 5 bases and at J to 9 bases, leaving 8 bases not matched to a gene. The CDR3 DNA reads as TGTGCCAGCAGCCGACTAGCGGGAGTAGCCCCTGAGCAGTTCTTC. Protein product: CASSRLAGVAPEQFF.

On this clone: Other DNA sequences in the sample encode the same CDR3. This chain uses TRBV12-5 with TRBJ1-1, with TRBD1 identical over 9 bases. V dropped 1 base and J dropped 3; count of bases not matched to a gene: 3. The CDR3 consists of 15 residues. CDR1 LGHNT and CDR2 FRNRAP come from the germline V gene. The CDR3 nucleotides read TGTGCTAGTGGTTTGGCACAGGGGGCCCACACTGAAGCTTTCTTT. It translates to CASGLAQGAHTEAFF.

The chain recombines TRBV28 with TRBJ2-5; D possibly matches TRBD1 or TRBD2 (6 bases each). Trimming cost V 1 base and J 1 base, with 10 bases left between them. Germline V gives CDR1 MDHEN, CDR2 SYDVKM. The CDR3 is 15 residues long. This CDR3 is CASSLLGGSQETQYF. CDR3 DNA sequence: TGTGCCAGCAGTTTATTGGGGGGCAGCCAAGAGACCCAGTACTTC.

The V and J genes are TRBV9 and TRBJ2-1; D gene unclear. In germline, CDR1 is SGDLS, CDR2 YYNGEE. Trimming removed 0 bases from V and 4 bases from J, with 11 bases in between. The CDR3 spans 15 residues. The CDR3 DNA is TGTGCCAGCAGCGTAGTTGGGGTCGCTTACAATGAGCAGTTCTTC. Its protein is CASSVVGVAYNEQFF. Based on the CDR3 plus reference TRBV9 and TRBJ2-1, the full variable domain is DSGVTQTPKHLITATGQRVTLRCSPRSGDLSVYWYQQSLDQGLQFLIQYYNGEERAKGNILERFSAQQFPDLHSELNLSSLELGDSALYFCASSVVGVAYNEQFFGPGTRLTVL.

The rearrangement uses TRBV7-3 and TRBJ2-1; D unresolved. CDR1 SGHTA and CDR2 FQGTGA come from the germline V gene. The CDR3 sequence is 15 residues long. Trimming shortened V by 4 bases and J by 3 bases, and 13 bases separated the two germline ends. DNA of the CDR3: TGTGCCAGCAGCTCGGCCGGCGGCCTCTACAATGAGCAGTTCTTC. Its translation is CASSSAGGLYNEQFF.

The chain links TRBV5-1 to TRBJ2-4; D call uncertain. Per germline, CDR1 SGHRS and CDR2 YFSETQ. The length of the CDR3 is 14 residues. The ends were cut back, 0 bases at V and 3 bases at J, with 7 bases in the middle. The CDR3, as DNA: TGCGCCAGCAGCTTGGAGGTGGGCAAAAACATTCAGTACTTC. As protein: CASSLEVGKNIQYF.

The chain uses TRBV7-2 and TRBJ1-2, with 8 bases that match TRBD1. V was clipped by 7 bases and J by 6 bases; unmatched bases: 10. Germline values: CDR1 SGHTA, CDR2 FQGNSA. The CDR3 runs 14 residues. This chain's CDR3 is CASTPGEQGDGYTF. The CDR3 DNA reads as TGTGCCAGCACCCCGGGGGAACAGGGGGATGGCTACACCTTC.

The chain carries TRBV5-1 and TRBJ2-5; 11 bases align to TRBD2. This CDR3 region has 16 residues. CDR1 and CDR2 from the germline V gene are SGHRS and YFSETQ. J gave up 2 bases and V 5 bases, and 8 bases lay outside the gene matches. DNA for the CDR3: TGCGCCAGCAGTCAAATAGCGGGAGGGCAACAAGAGACCCAGTACTTC. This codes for CASSQIAGGQQETQYF.

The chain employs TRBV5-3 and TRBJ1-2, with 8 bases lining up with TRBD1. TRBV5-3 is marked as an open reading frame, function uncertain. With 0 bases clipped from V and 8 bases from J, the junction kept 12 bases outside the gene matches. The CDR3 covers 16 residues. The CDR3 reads CARSLEVVDRAYGYTF. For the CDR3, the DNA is TGTGCCAGAAGCTTGGAGGTTGTGGACAGGGCTTACGGCTACACCTTC.

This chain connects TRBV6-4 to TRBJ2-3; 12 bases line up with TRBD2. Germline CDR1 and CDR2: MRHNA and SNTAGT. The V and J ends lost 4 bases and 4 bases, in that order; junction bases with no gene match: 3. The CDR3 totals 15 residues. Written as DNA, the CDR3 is TGTGCCAGCAGTGCTAGCGGGAGGGCCTCAGATACGCAGTATTTT. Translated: CASSASGRASDTQYF.

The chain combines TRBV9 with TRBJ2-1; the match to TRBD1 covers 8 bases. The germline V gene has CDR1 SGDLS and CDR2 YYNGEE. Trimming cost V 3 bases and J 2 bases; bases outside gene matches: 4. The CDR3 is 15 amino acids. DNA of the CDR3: TGTGCCAGCAGCGCCGGGACAGGCGCCTACAATGAGCAGTTCTTC. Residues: CASSAGTGAYNEQFF.

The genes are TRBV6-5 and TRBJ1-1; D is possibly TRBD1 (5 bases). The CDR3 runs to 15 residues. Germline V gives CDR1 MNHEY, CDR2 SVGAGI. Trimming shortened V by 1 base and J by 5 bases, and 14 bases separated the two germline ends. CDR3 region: CASSYYGPGETEAFF. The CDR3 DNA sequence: TGTGCCAGCAGTTACTACGGGCCGGGGGAAACTGAAGCTTTCTTT.

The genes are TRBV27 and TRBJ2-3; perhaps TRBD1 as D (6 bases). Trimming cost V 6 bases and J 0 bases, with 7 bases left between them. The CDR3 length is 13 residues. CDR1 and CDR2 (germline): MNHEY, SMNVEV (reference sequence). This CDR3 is CASRQGSTDTQYF. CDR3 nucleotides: TGTGCCAGCAGACAGGGTAGCACAGATACGCAGTATTTT.

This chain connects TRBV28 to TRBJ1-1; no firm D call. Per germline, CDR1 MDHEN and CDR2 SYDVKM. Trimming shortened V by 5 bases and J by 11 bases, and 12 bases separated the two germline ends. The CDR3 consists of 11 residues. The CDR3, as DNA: TGTGCCAGCAGTACCCTCCTGGAGGCTTTCTTT. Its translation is CASSTLLEAFF.

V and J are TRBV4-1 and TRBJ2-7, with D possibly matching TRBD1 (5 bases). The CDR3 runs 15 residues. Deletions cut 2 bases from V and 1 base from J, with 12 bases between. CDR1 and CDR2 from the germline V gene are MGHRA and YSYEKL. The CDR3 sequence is CASSQTAGWSYEQYF. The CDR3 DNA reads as TGCGCCAGCAGCCAAACAGCAGGGTGGTCCTACGAGCAGTACTTC.

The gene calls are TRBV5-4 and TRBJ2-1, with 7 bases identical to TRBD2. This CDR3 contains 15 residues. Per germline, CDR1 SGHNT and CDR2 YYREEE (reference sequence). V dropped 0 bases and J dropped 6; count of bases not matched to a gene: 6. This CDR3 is CASSLASGYLNEQFF. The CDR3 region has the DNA TGTGCCAGCAGCTTGGCTAGCGGTTACCTCAATGAGCAGTTCTTC.

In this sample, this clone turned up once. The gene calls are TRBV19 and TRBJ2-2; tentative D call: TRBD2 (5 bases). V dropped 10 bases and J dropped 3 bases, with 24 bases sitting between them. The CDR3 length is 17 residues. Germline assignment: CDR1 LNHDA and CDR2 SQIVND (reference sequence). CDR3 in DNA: TGTGCCACCCTTCCTTCGAGGCGGCCCGGGGACACCGGGGAGCTGTTTTTT. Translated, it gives CATLPSRRPGDTGELFF. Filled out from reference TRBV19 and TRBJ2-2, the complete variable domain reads DGGITQSPKYLFRKEGQNVTLSCEQNLNHDAMYWYRQDPGQGLRLIYYSQIVNDFQKGDIAEGYSVSREKKESFPLTVTSAQKNPTAFYLCATLPSRRPGDTGELFFGEGSRLTVL.

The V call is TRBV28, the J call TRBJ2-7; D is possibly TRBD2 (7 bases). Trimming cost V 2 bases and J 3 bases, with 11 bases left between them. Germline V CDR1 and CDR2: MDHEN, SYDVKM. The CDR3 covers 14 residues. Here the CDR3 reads CASSLPGGVYEQYF. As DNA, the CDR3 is TGTGCCAGCAGTTTACCGGGGGGCGTCTACGAGCAGTACTTC.

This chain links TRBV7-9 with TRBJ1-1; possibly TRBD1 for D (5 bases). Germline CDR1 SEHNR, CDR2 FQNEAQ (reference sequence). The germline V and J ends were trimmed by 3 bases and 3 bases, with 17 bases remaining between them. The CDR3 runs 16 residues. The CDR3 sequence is CASSFPGAGSDTEAFF. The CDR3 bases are TGTGCCAGCAGCTTCCCCGGGGCAGGGTCCGACACTGAAGCTTTCTTT.

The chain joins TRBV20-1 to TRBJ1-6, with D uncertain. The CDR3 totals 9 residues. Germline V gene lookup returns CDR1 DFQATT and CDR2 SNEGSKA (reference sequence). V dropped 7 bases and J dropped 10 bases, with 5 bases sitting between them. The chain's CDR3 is CSDSSPLHF. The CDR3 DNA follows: TGCAGTGACAGCTCACCCCTCCACTTT.

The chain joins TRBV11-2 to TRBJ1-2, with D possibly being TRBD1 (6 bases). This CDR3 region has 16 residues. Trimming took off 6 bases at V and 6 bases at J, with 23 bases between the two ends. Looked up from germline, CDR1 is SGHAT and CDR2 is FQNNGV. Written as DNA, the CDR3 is TGTGCCAGCAGGCCCGGGCGAGGGGGGGGAAATGATGGCTACACCTTC. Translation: CASRPGRGGGNDGYTF.

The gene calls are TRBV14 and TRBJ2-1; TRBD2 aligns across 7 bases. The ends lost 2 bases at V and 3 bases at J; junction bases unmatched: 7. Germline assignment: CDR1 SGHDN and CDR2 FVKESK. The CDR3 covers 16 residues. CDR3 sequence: CASSQIAGRDYNEQFF. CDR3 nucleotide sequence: TGTGCCAGCAGCCAAATAGCGGGCAGAGACTACAATGAGCAGTTCTTC.